One sample yielded the 6 T cell receptor beta chains listed below, sequenced in a study of human T cells and chemical hapten exposure. Each CDR3 protein is one row after TCRdb ran MiXCR on the RACE reads. Here the sample spans 90,000 to 110,000 distinct CDR3 sequences, less than 40% being singletons. Specified time point: patch test 3, about 24 weeks after DPC sensitization. Treatment described: therapeutic diphenylcyclopropenone sensitization with weekly scalp DPC. The sequenced sample was whole blood, obtained in connection with sensitization to the hapten diphenylcyclopropenone (DPC). The receptor set was obtained from a man aged 40-49 years with alopecia areata. Some clones in this sample may be carry-over from other donors' samples.

This clonotype showed up just a few times. This chain links TRBV28 with TRBJ2-1; D might be TRBD2 (6 bases). Per germline, CDR1 MDHEN and CDR2 SYDVKM. The CDR3 is 15 residues long. V was cut by 6 bases and J by 10 bases, with 22 bases left in between. CDR3 sequence reads: CASSPGLRLSSEQFF. The DNA of the CDR3 is TGTGCCAGCAGCCCCGGACTACGTCTATCAAGCGAGCAGTTCTTC.

This clonotype was recorded a few times. V and J are TRBV6-6 and TRBJ1-1; D is ambiguous. The CDR3 totals 14 residues. The V end was cut by 0 bases, the J end by 3 bases, with 8 bases between. The V gene's germline CDR1 is MNHNY and CDR2 SVGAGI (reference sequence). CDR3 sequence reads: CASSYSGGYTEAFF. The DNA for the CDR3 is TGTGCCAGCAGTTACTCCGGCGGTTACACTGAAGCTTTCTTT.

This chain uses TRBV18 with TRBJ1-1; D ambiguous. V was pared by 5 bases and J by 4 bases, with 11 bases between. The CDR3 is made up of 13 amino acids. Germline CDR1 KGHSH, CDR2 LQKENI. DNA for the CDR3: TGTGCCAGCTCAGGTGAGGTGAGCACTGAAGCTTTCTTT. The encoded protein is CASSGEVSTEAFF.

The chain uses TRBV5-4 and TRBJ2-7, with D tentatively TRBD2 (5 bases). Between the trimmed V and J ends, which lost 1 base and 1 base, there was a span of 12 bases. The CDR3 is 15 residues long. Germline-derived CDR1 and CDR2 are SGHNT and YYREEE (reference sequence). CDR3 protein: CASSLFGVKSYEQYF. For the CDR3, the DNA is TGTGCCAGCAGCTTGTTCGGGGTAAAGTCCTACGAGCAGTACTTC.

The chain joins TRBV20-1 to TRBJ2-7; 8 nucleotides align to TRBD2. CDR3 length equals 14 residues. From germline, CDR1 is DFQATT and CDR2 SNEGSKA (reference sequence). Germline trimming cut 0 bases from V and 2 bases from J; bases unmatched to any gene: 3. The CDR3 is CSARDTGGPYEQYF. As DNA, the CDR3 is TGCAGTGCTAGAGATACGGGAGGGCCCTACGAGCAGTACTTC.

The chain combines TRBV7-8 with TRBJ2-5; TRBD2 matches at 8 bases. Trimming took 11 bases from V and 5 from J; bases not matched to a gene: 7. Per germline, CDR1 SGHVS and CDR2 FQNEAQ. The CDR3 totals 12 residues. The CDR3 coding sequence is TGTGCCCAGGGCGGGAGGCGTGAGACCCAGTACTTC. Encoded protein: CAQGGRRETQYF.